This T cell receptor (beta chain) was documented in a study of Graves' ophthalmopathy and Graves' hyperthyroidism. Study at large: The collection of peripheral blood took place at initial diagnosis, before any treatment.

Aged 18 to 65, hyperthyroidism patients had new diagnoses of under 2 months' duration. CDR1 is MGHDK and CDR2 is SYGVNS in the germline V gene. Trimming left V 2 bases short and J 0 bases short, with 5 bases between. The CDR3 spans 14 residues. Amplified material comprised TCR beta CDR3 regions derived from RNA transcripts. Second-round multiplex PCR came after a first-round RT-PCR that employed HTBI primers. TCRdb fed the multiplex PCR reads into MiXCR, producing one record per CDR3 protein. Of 400,000 to 450,000 distinct CDR3 sequences detected, around 20% appear once; the ten largest clones hold under 3%. The sample holds many counts of this clonotype.

The receptor comes from a woman aged 18-29 years with stable Graves' hyperthyroidism. V gene TRBV25-1 combines with J gene TRBJ1-3; no reliable D call. Source material: peripheral blood. CDR3 in DNA: TGTGCCAGCAGTGAAATCAACTCTGGAAACACCATATATTTT. Translation: CASSEINSGNTIYF.